This T cell receptor (beta chain) is drawn from a study of T cell responses to AZD1222 COVID-19 vaccine. Study-wide results and limits: At baseline, just five to seven AZD1222 recipients tested seropositive. The donors showed a predominance of white British ancestry and of females, with possible underestimation of clonal diversity. Unmutated variant regions are reportedly targeted by nearly half of spike-specific TCRs.

Clones were read by immunoSEQ multiplex PCR, and TCRdb kept only the in-frame ones, dropping some. The table lists around 99,000 clones, 70% to 90% of them singletons. Concerning this clone: No antigen is known for it.

Pooled together were second doses at about 4 or about 12 weeks. CDR3 size: 13 residues. Losses at the gene ends were 4 bases for V and 4 bases for J; bases not matched to a gene: 1. CDR1 is MNHEY and CDR2 is SVGAGI in the germline V gene. This chain uses TRBV6-5 with TRBJ2-7; 10 nucleotides match TRBD1. The clonotype originates from an adult who received the AZD1222 COVID-19 vaccine. Source: peripheral blood, taken 28 days after the second AZD1222 dose. The DNA of the CDR3 is TGTGCCAGCAGTTCGGACAGGGGGTACGAGCAGTACTTC. This gives the protein CASSSDRGYEQYF.